These T cell receptor beta chains were read from a single sample in a study of T cell changes during pregnancy in multiple sclerosis. Profiling relied on immunoSEQ multiplex PCR, and the TCRdb table lists in-frame clones only, not all of them. The profile shows 50,000 to 75,000 clones, around 90% of them singletons. Sequenced here: peripheral blood, sampled in the third trimester of pregnancy. The source of these receptors is a female donor in good health, enrolled as a control in a pregnancy study. The CDR3 runs from the conserved cysteine through the conserved F or W. A D gene is named only where the DNA matches it firmly. Clone size, where shown, is once, few, many, or a class for clones that have expanded.

NA	NA	TRBV11-2	TRBJ1-1	15	TGTGCCAGCAGCCTTTCTACAGGGAGTAGGACTGAAGCTTTCTTT	CASSLSTGSRTEAFF
once	TRBD1	TRBV6-1	TRBJ2-1	14	TGTGCCAGCAGTGAAGAAGGGACAGGGATAGACCAGTTCTTC	CASSEEGTGIDQFF
NA	NA	TRBV7-8	TRBJ2-7	15	TGTGCCAGCAGCCGCGTCGGATCAGGGCTCTACGAGCAGTACTTC	CASSRVGSGLYEQYF
NA	NA	TRBV7-2	TRBJ2-7	12	TGTGCCAGCAGCCAGGACTGGCGCGAGCAGTACTTC	CASSQDWREQYF
NA	TRBD1	TRBV11-2	TRBJ1-2	15	TGTGCCAGCAGCTCCCCGGGACAGGGCCGGTATGGCTACACCTTC	CASSSPGQGRYGYTF
NA	TRBD1	TRBV5-1	TRBJ1-4	16	TGCGCCAGCAGCTTCACAGGGGGCGCCGGTAATGAAAAACTGTTTTTT	CASSFTGGAGNEKLFF
NA	TRBD2	TRBV27	TRBJ2-1	16	TGTGCCAGCAGTTTACCCCCCGGGGGGAGAGCGGGAGAGCAGTTCTTC	CASSLPPGGRAGEQFF
once	NA	TRBV6-6	TRBJ2-2	13	TGTGCCAGCAGTGCCCGGGGAACCGGGGAGCTGTTTTTT	CASSARGTGELFF
NA	NA	TRBV19	TRBJ1-3	13	TGTGCCAGTAGCCTCAGGGGAGTAGACACCATATATTTT	CASSLRGVDTIYF
once	TRBD1	TRBV11-2	TRBJ2-7	15	TGTGCCAGCAGCTTAGAACGGACAGGGCGTTTATGGCAGTACTTC	CASSLERTGRLWQYF
NA	NA	TRBV6-5	TRBJ1-6	15	TGTGCCAGCAGCTTGAACTTTATGGACAACTCACCCCTCCACTTT	CASSLNFMDNSPLHF
NA	NA	TRBV29-1	TRBJ1-1	12	TGCAGCGTTGATATACAGGGCAGTTTGACTTTCTTT	CSVDIQGSLTFF
NA	NA	TRBV21-1	TRBJ2-7	17	TGTGCCAGCAGTCCCGGGGTGCCGGACAGGGTGGTTTACGAGCAGTACTTC	CASSPGVPDRVVYEQYF
NA	NA	TRBV6-1	TRBJ2-6	18	TGTGCCAGCAGTGGGATTAGGACTCATCCCTCTGGGGCCAACGTCCTGACTTTC	CASSGIRTHPSGANVLTF
NA	TRBD1	TRBV5-4	TRBJ2-5	15	TGTGCCAGCAGCTTGAGTAGGGACAGGGGAAAGACCCAGTACTTC	CASSLSRDRGKTQYF
NA	TRBD1	TRBV13	TRBJ2-1	17	TGTGCCAGCAGCTTAGGGGACAGGGGCGGCTCCTACAATGAGCAGTTCTTC	CASSLGDRGGSYNEQFF
NA	TRBD2	TRBV7-8	TRBJ2-3	17	TGTGCCAGCAGCTTAGGGGCGGAGCGGGGAATCACAGATACGCAGTATTTT	CASSLGAERGITDTQYF
NA	NA	TRBV7-8	TRBJ2-3	13	TGTGCCAGCAGCTTAGACCGGGACTCCCTATGGTATTTT	CASSLDRDSLWYF